This T cell receptor (beta chain) was sequenced during a study of cytomegalovirus exposure and HLA in healthy donors. Study outcomes and limitations: A link between a missense DCLRE1C variant and TCR beta V- and J-gene trimming emerged from a later analysis.

As to this clone: The target antigen is unknown.

The PCR was carried out with 60 Vbeta primers and 13 Jbeta primers. The repertoire was sequenced with immunoSEQ multiplex PCR; TCRdb's copy has only in-frame clones and lacks some. Of 150,000 to 200,000 clones listed, around four fifths were seen once; the top ten hold around a tenth. Looked up from germline, CDR1 is ENHRY and CDR2 is SYGVKD. V lost 8 bases and J 9 bases, leaving 16 bases between the germline ends. The CDR3 loop spans 13 amino acids. Sequences were obtained from PBMCs. This receptor was identified in a man between 18 and 29 years old in good health and CMV-seropositive. The chain uses TRBV10-3 and TRBJ1-4; D remains unclear. CDR3 residues: CAIAGPEMKKLFF. DNA of the CDR3: TGTGCCATCGCTGGCCCGGAGATGAAAAAACTGTTTTTT.